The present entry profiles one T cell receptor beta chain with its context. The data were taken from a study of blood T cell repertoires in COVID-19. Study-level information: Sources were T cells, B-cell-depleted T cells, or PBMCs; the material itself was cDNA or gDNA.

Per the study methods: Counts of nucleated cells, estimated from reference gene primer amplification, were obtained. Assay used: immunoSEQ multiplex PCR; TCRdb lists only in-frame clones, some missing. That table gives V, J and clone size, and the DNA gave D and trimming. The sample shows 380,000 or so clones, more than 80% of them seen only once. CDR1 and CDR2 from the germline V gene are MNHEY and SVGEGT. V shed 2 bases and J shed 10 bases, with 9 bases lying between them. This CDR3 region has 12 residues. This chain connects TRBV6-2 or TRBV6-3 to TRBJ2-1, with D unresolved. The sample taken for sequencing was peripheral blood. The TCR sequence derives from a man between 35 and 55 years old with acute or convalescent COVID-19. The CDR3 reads CASSYVVREQFF. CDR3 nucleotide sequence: TGTGCCAGCAGTTACGTTGTCCGGGAGCAGTTCTTC.